Included here is one T cell receptor (beta chain) sequence, with context. The antigen remains unidentified. This sample is drawn from a study of cytomegalovirus exposure and HLA in healthy donors. The overall study: Tens of millions of unique TCRs from HLA-typed donors made up an early data release.

The PCR made use of 60 Vbeta and 13 Jbeta primers. Using immunoSEQ multiplex PCR, the repertoire was profiled, and TCRdb retains in-frame clones only, with some absent. The sample contains around 120,000 clones, about 80% of which appear only once. Trimming removed 3 bases at V and 2 bases at J, with 11 bases between. The germline gives CDR1 LGHNA, CDR2 YSLEER. This CDR3 spans 14 amino acids. Overall study findings and caveats: There were some V segments, including TRBV6-2 and TRBV6-3, excluded as indistinguishable.

The chain links TRBV4-3 to TRBJ2-7, with D possibly matching TRBD1 (6 bases). The receptor was isolated from a young man in good health and CMV-seronegative. Sequencing was done on a sample of PBMCs. Written as DNA, the CDR3 is TGCGCCAGCAGCCAGACAGGAGCTACCTACGAGCAGTACTTC. It codes for CASSQTGATYEQYF.